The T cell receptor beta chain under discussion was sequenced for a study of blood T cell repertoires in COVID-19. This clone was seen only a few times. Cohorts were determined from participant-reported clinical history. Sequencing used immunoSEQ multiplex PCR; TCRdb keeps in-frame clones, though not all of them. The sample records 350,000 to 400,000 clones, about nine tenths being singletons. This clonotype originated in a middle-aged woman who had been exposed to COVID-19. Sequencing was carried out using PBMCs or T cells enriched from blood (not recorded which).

CDR3 protein: CASRGQSAETQYF. CDR3 coding DNA: TGTGCCAGCAGGGGACAGTCGGCCGAGACCCAGTACTTC. The J gene is TRBJ2-5, the V gene TRBV6-6; 7 positions match TRBD1. V was clipped by 6 bases and J by 5 bases; unmatched bases: 6. The CDR3 runs to 13 residues. CDR1 and CDR2 (germline): MNHNY, SVGAGI (reference sequence).